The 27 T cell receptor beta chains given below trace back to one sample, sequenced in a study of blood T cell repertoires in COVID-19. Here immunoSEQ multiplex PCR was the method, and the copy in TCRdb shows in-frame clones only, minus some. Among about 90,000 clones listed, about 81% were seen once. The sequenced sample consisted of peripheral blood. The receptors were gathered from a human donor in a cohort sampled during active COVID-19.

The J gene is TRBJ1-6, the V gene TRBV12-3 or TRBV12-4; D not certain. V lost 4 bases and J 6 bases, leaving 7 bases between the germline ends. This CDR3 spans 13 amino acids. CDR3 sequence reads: CASSWYSNSPLHF. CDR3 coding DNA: TGTGCCAGCAGTTGGTACAGTAATTCACCCCTCCACTTT.

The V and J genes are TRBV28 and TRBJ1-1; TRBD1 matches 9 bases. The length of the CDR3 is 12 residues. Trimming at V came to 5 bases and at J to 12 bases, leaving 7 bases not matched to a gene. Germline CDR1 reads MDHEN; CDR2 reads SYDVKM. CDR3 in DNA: TGTGCCAGCAGTCCACCGGGACAGGGACCTTTCTTT. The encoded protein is CASSPPGQGPFF.

This chain's CDR3 is CASSPGQDSLNTEAFF. The DNA for the CDR3 is TGTGCCAGCAGCCCCGGACAAGACTCCTTGAACACTGAAGCTTTCTTT. V and J are TRBV7-3 and TRBJ1-1; possible D gene TRBD1, 5 bases. The length of the CDR3 is 16 residues. V was pared by 5 bases and J by 0 bases, with 16 bases between. Germline V gene lookup returns CDR1 SGHTA and CDR2 FQGTGA. Full variable domain (remainder filled in from reference TRBV7-3 and TRBJ1-1): GAGVSQTPSNKVTEKGKYVELRCDPISGHTALYWYRQSLGQGPEFLIYFQGTGAADDSGLPNDRFFAVRPEGSVSTLKIQRTERGDSAVYLCASSPGQDSLNTEAFFGQGTRLTVV.

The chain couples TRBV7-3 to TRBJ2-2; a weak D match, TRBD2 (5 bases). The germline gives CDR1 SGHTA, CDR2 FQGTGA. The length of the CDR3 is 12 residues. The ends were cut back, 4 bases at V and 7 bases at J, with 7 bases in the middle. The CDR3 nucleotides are TGTGCCAGCAGCTGGGGAGTCGGGGAGCTGTTTTTT. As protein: CASSWGVGELFF.

The CDR3: CASSPGGAHQETQYF. The CDR3 DNA is TGCGCCAGCAGCCCCGGGGGAGCGCACCAAGAGACCCAGTACTTC. This sequence joins TRBV5-1 and TRBJ2-5; TRBD2 might be the D (6 bases). V was clipped by 4 bases and J by 0 bases, with 13 bases between them. Germline V gene sequence: CDR1 SGHRS, CDR2 YFSETQ. This CDR3 comprises 15 residues.

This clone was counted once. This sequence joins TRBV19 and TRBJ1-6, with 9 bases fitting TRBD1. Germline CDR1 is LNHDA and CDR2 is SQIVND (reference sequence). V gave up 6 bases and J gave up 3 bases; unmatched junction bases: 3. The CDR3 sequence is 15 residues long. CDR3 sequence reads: CASRQGADYNSPLHF. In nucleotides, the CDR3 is TGTGCCAGTAGACAGGGGGCGGACTATAATTCACCCCTCCACTTT. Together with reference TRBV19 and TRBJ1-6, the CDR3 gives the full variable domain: DGGITQSPKYLFRKEGQNVTLSCEQNLNHDAMYWYRQDPGQGLRLIYYSQIVNDFQKGDIAEGYSVSREKKESFPLTVTSAQKNPTAFYLCASRQGADYNSPLHFGNGTRLTVT.

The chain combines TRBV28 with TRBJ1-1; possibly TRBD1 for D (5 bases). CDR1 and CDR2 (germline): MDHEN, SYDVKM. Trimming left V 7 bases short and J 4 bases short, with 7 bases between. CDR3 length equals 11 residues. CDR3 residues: CASTGGTEAFF. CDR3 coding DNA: TGTGCCAGCACCGGGGGCACTGAAGCTTTCTTT.

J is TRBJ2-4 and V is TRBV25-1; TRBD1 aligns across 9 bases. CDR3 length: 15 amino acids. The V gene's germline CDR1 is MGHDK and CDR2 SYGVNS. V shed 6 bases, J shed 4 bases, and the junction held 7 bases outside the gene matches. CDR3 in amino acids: CASSFRTGEKNIQYF. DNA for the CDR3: TGTGCCAGCAGCTTTCGGACAGGGGAAAAAAACATTCAGTACTTC. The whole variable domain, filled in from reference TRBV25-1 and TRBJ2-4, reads EADIYQTPRYLVIGTGKKITLECSQTMGHDKMYWYQQDPGMELHLIHYSYGVNSTEKGDLSSESTVSRIRTEHFPLTLESARPSHTSQYLCASSFRTGEKNIQYFGAGTRLSVL.

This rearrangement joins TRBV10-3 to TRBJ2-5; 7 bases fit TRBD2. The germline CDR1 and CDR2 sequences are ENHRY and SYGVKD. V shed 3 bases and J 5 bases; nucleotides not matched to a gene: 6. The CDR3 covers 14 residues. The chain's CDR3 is CAISEMGGGETQYF. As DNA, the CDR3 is TGTGCCATCAGTGAAATGGGCGGGGGTGAGACCCAGTACTTC.

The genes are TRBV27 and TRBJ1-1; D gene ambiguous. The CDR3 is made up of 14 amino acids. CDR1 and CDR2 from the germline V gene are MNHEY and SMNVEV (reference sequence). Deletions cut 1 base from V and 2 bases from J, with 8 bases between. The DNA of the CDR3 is TGTGCCAGCAGTTTATTAGGGAGTAACACTGAAGCTTTCTTT. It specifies CASSLLGSNTEAFF.

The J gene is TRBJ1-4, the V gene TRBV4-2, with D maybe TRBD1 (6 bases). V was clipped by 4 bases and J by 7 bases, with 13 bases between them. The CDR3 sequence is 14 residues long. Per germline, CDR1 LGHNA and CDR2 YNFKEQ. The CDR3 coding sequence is TGTGCCAGCAGCCCACAGGGTTCTTTTGAAAAACTGTTTTTT. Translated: CASSPQGSFEKLFF.

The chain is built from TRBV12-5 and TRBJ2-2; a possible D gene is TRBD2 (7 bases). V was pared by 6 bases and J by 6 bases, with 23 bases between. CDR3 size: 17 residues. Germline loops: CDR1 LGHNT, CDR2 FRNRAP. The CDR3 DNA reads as TGTGCTAGTGGGATTTGGGGGGGCTGGACAACAGCCGGGGAGCTGTTTTTT. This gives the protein CASGIWGGWTTAGELFF.

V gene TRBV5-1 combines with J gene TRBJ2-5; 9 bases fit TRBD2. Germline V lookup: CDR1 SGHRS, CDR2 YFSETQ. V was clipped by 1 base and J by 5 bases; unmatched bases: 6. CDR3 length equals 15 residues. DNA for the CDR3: TGCGCCAGCAGCTTGAGTAGCGGGGGAGCGGAGACCCAGTACTTC. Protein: CASSLSSGGAETQYF.

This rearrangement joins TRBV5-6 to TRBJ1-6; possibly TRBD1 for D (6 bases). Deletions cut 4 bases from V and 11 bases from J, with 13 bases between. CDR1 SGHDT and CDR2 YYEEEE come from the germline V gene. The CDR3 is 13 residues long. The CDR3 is CASSGQLGTPLHF. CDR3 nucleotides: TGTGCCAGCAGCGGACAGCTAGGGACACCCCTCCACTTT.

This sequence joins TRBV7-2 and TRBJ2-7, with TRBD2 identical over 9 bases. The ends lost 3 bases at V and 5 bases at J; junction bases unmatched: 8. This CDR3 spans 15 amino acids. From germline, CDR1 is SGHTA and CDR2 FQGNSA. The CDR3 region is CASSFPGTSFHEQYF. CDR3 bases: TGTGCCAGCAGCTTCCCCGGGACTAGCTTCCACGAGCAGTACTTC.

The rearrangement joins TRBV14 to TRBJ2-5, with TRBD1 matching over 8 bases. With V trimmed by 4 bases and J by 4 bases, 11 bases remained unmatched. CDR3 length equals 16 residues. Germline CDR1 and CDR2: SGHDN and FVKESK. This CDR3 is CASSPWTGKFGETQYF. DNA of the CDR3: TGTGCCAGCAGCCCCTGGACAGGGAAGTTTGGAGAGACCCAGTACTTC.

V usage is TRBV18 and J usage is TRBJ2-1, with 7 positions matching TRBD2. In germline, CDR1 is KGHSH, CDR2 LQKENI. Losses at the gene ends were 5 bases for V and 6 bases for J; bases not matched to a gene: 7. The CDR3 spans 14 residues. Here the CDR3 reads CASSSGLVGNEQFF. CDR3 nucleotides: TGTGCCAGCTCATCCGGACTAGTAGGCAATGAGCAGTTCTTC.

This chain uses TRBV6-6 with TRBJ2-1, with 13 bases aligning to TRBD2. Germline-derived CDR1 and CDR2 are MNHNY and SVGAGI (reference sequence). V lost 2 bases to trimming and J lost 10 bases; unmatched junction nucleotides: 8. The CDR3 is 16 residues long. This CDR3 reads CASSYPPGLAGSEQFF. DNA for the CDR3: TGTGCCAGCAGTTACCCACCGGGACTAGCGGGGAGCGAGCAGTTCTTC.

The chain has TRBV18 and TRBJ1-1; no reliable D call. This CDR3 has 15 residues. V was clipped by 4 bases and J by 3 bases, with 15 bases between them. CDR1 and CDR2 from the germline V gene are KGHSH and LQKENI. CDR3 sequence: CASSQGIGIDTEAFF. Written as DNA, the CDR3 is TGTGCCAGCTCACAGGGAATCGGGATCGACACTGAAGCTTTCTTT.

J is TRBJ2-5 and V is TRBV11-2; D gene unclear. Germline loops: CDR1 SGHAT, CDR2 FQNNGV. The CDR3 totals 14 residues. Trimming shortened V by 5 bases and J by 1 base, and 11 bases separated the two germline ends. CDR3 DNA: TGTGCCAGCAGCACGAGACTGGGCCAAGAGACCCAGTACTTC. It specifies CASSTRLGQETQYF.

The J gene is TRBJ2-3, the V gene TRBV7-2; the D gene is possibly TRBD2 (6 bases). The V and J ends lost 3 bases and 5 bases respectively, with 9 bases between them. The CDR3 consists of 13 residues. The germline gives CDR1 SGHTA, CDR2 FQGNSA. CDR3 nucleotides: TGTGCCAGCAGCTTGGGACTCCTAGATACGCAGTATTTT. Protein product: CASSLGLLDTQYF.

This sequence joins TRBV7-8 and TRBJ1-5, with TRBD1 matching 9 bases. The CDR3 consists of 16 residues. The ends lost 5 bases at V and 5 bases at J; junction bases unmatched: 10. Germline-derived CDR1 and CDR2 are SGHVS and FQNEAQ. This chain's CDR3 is CASSALRGQGYQPQHF. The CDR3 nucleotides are TGTGCCAGCAGCGCCCTGAGGGGACAGGGTTATCAGCCCCAGCATTTT.

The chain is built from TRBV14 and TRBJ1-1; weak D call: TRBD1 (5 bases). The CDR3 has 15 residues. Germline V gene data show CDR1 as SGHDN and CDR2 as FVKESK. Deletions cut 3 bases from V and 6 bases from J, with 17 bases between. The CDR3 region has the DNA TGTGCCAGCAGCCAGGCCAGGGTAACCAACGCTGAAGCTTTCTTT. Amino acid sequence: CASSQARVTNAEAFF.

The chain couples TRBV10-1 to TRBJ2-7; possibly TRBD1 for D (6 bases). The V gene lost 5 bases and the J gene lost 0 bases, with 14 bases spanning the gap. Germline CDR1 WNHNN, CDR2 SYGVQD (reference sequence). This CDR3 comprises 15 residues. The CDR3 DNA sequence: TGCGCCAGCAGTAAATACAGGGAAGTCTCCTACGAGCAGTACTTC. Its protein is CASSKYREVSYEQYF.

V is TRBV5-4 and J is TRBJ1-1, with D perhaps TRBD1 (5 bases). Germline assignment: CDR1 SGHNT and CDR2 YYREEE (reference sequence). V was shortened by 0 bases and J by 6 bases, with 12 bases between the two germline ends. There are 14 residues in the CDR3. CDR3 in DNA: TGTGCCAGCAGCTTGGGTCAGGGAGGGGCTGAAGCTTTCTTT. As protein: CASSLGQGGAEAFF.

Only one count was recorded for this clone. The CDR3 spells CASSSRQGGTEAFF. CDR3 bases: TGCGCCAGCAGCTCCCGACAGGGCGGCACTGAAGCTTTCTTT. This chain links TRBV5-1 with TRBJ1-1, with TRBD1 identical over 7 bases. The J segment lost 4 bases and the V segment lost 3 bases, leaving 6 bases of the junction unmatched. Germline-derived CDR1 and CDR2 are SGHRS and YFSETQ. This CDR3 is built from 14 residues.

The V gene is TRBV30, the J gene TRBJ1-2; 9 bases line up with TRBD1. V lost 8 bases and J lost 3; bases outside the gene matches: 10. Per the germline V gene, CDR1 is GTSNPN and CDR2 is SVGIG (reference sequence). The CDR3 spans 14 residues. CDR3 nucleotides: TGTGCCGGGAAGTCCGGACAGGGGTACTATGGCTACACCTTC. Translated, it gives CAGKSGQGYYGYTF.